This entry lists 14 T cell receptor beta chains sequenced from one sample in a study of beta chain features in type 1 diabetes. Study-wide results and caveats: Shortening that was moderate but significant affected the TCRB CDR3s of Type 1 diabetes patients in all four CD4+ subsets.

Sequenced material consisted of expressed TCRB transcripts (all of the isolated RNA was reverse transcribed). TCRdb's copy holds only in-frame clones and misses some; the assay was immunoSEQ multiplex PCR. The sample holds tens of thousands of clones, almost 50% seen once. Their antigens remain unidentified. The sequencing input was central memory CD4+ T cells from blood. Source of these receptors: a man aged 25 to 40 with type 1 diabetes.

The chain uses TRBV29-1 and TRBJ2-1; 12 bases match TRBD2. In germline, CDR1 is SQVTM, CDR2 ANQGSEA. This CDR3 comprises 13 residues. J was trimmed by 7 bases and V by 5 bases; bases with no gene match: 3. CDR3 amino acids: CSVPSGGGNEQFF. The CDR3, as DNA: TGCAGCGTTCCTAGCGGGGGGGGTAATGAGCAGTTCTTC.

CDR3 sequence: CASSYRTGTDTQYF. The CDR3 nucleotides are TGTGCCAGTAGTTATCGGACAGGGACAGATACGCAGTATTTT. The V call is TRBV19, the J call TRBJ2-3; 8 bases are a match to TRBD1. V was clipped by 5 bases and J by 3 bases; unmatched bases: 4. Germline assignment: CDR1 LNHDA and CDR2 SQIVND (reference sequence). CDR3 length equals 14 residues. The variable domain in full, completed from reference TRBV19 and TRBJ2-3, reads DGGITQSPKYLFRKEGQNVTLSCEQNLNHDAMYWYRQDPGQGLRLIYYSQIVNDFQKGDIAEGYSVSREKKESFPLTVTSAQKNPTAFYLCASSYRTGTDTQYFGPGTRLTVL.

The chain employs TRBV5-1 and TRBJ2-1; 7 bases align to TRBD2. The CDR3 covers 14 residues. The germline V gene encodes CDR1 SGHRS and CDR2 YFSETQ. V lost 2 bases and J lost 5; bases outside the gene matches: 4. CDR3 coding DNA: TGCGCCAGCAGCTTTGGCCGGGGGGACAATGAGCAGTTCTTC. Protein product: CASSFGRGDNEQFF.

This clone was detected only a few times. The chain joins TRBV29-1 to TRBJ2-3; maybe TRBD2 (5 bases). This CDR3 comprises 13 residues. V lost 7 bases and J 5 bases, leaving 16 bases between the germline ends. Germline V gene data show CDR1 as SQVTM and CDR2 as ANQGSEA. The CDR3 here is CSANEGRRDTQYF. DNA for the CDR3: TGCAGCGCTAACGAGGGTCGGAGAGATACGCAGTATTTT.

The V call is TRBV5-1, the J call TRBJ1-2, with D perhaps matching TRBD1 (5 bases). The V and J ends lost 4 bases and 4 bases respectively, with 17 bases between them. The CDR3 spans 15 residues. The V gene's germline CDR1 is SGHRS and CDR2 YFSETQ. The CDR3 sequence is CASSREAQGAYGYTF. CDR3 DNA: TGCGCCAGCAGCCGGGAGGCGCAGGGTGCCTATGGCTACACCTTC.

This clone was observed at least ten times. The chain joins TRBV4-1 to TRBJ2-5; 11 positions agree with TRBD1. CDR1 and CDR2 from the germline V gene are MGHRA and YSYEKL. Trimming cost V 4 bases and J 5 bases; bases outside gene matches: 9. This CDR3 has 16 residues. CDR3 in amino acids: CASSPTGTGGGETQYF. The CDR3 region has the DNA TGCGCCAGCAGCCCGACAGGGACAGGGGGTGGTGAGACCCAGTACTTC.

The chain joins TRBV11-3 to TRBJ1-1, with D maybe TRBD1 (5 bases). In germline, CDR1 is SGHNT, CDR2 YENEEA. Trimming took off 8 bases at V and 8 bases at J, with 24 bases between the two ends. The CDR3 has 15 amino acids. The CDR3, as DNA: TGTGCCAGCCGACCCTGGGGCAGGGAGGTATCCGAAGCTTTCTTT. Encoded protein: CASRPWGREVSEAFF.

The rearrangement joins TRBV6-5 to TRBJ1-2; 9 bases fit TRBD1. CDR3 length: 13 residues. Germline values: CDR1 MNHEY, CDR2 SVGAGI. The V segment lost 9 bases and the J segment 3 bases; nucleotides outside the gene matches: 5. CDR3 amino acids: CASTGGADYGYTF. For the CDR3, the DNA is TGTGCCAGTACAGGGGGCGCCGACTATGGCTACACCTTC.

The V and J genes are TRBV5-1 and TRBJ2-5, with 7 nucleotides matching TRBD1. This CDR3 contains 15 residues. The germline CDR1 and CDR2 sequences are SGHRS and YFSETQ. With 0 bases clipped from V and 4 bases from J, the junction kept 6 bases outside the gene matches. For the CDR3, the DNA is TGCGCCAGCAGCTTGGGACAGGGTCGGGGAGAGACCCAGTACTTC. It specifies CASSLGQGRGETQYF. Based on the CDR3 plus reference TRBV5-1 and TRBJ2-5, the full variable domain is KAGVTQTPRYLIKTRGQQVTLSCSPISGHRSVSWYQQTPGQGLQFLFEYFSETQRNKGNFPGRFSGRQFSNSRSEMNVSTLELGDSALYLCASSLGQGRGETQYFGPGTRLLVL.

This clone was counted between two and nine times. The gene calls are TRBV10-3 and TRBJ1-2, with unresolved D. The germline V gene encodes CDR1 ENHRY and CDR2 SYGVKD. The V end lost 8 bases, the J end lost 0 bases, and 10 bases lay between the germline ends. This CDR3 is built from 13 residues. The CDR3 is CAIRWRANYGYTF. The CDR3 DNA follows: TGTGCCATCCGGTGGAGGGCTAACTATGGCTACACCTTC.

The gene calls are TRBV5-1 and TRBJ1-2; D may be TRBD1 (6 bases). CDR1 and CDR2 (germline): SGHRS, YFSETQ. The CDR3 has 16 residues. Between the trimmed V and J ends, which lost 1 base and 4 bases, there was a span of 17 bases. The CDR3 coding sequence is TGCGCCAGCAGCTTGTGGGACATAAAATCGAGCTATGGCTACACCTTC. This sequence encodes CASSLWDIKSSYGYTF. Full variable domain (remainder filled in from reference TRBV5-1 and TRBJ1-2): KAGVTQTPRYLIKTRGQQVTLSCSPISGHRSVSWYQQTPGQGLQFLFEYFSETQRNKGNFPGRFSGRQFSNSRSEMNVSTLELGDSALYLCASSLWDIKSSYGYTFGSGTRLTVV.

This chain joins TRBV30 and TRBJ2-1; D is perhaps TRBD2 (6 bases). The V end lost 8 bases, the J end lost 2 bases, and 13 bases lay between the germline ends. Germline CDR1 is GTSNPN and CDR2 is SVGIG (reference sequence). The CDR3 is 13 amino acids. CDR3 protein: CARDRTTYNEQFF. The CDR3, as DNA: TGTGCCCGAGACCGGACTACCTACAATGAGCAGTTCTTC.

V usage is TRBV6-1 and J usage is TRBJ2-5; weak D call: TRBD2 (6 bases). Germline assignment: CDR1 MNHNS and CDR2 SASEGT. V was cut by 4 bases and J by 7 bases, with 10 bases left in between. The CDR3 length is 12 residues. CDR3 nucleotides: TGTGCCAGCAGTGTTTCGGAGGGGACCCAGTACTTC. Amino acids: CASSVSEGTQYF.

The J gene is TRBJ1-1, the V gene TRBV5-1; D perhaps matches TRBD1 (5 bases). Trimming pared 0 bases from V and 0 bases from J, leaving 9 bases between. CDR1 is SGHRS, CDR2 YFSETQ, per germline. The CDR3 has 15 residues. CDR3 DNA sequence: TGCGCCAGCAGCTTGGCCGGAGGGGTGAACACTGAAGCTTTCTTT. Its translation is CASSLAGGVNTEAFF.